This T cell receptor (beta chain) was profiled in a study of blood T cell repertoires in COVID-19. Study overall: Specimens from acute and convalescent COVID-19 originated in the United States, Italy and Spain. Nucleic acid was either cDNA or gDNA, and it came from T cells, B-cell-depleted T cells, or PBMCs.

Germline V CDR1 and CDR2: SGHDN, FVKESK. The CDR3 covers 15 residues. V gave up 4 bases and J gave up 2 bases, with 9 bases separating them. Sequencing used immunoSEQ multiplex PCR; TCRdb keeps in-frame clones, though not all of them. Here the sample spans about 280,000 clones, about 89% being singletons. The sample taken for sequencing was peripheral blood. The rearrangement uses TRBV14 and TRBJ2-6, with a tentative D call TRBD2 (6 bases). The sequence came from a middle-aged man with acute or convalescent COVID-19. The CDR3 here is CASSLTGAGANVLTF. CDR3 nucleotide sequence: TGTGCCAGCAGCCTAACGGGAGCTGGGGCCAACGTCCTGACTTTC.